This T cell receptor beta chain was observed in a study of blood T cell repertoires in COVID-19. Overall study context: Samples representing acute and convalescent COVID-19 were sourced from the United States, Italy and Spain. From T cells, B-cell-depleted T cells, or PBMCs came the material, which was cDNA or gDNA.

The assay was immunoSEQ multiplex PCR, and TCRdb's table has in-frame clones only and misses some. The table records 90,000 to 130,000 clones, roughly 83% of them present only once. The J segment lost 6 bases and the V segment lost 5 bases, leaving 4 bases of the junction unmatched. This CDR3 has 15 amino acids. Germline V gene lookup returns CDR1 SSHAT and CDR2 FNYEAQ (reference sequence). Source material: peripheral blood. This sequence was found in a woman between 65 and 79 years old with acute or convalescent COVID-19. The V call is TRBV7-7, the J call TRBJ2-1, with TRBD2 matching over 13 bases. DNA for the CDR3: TGTGCCAGCAGCCGCGGACTAGCGGGAGCCAATGAGCAGTTCTTC. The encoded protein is CASSRGLAGANEQFF.